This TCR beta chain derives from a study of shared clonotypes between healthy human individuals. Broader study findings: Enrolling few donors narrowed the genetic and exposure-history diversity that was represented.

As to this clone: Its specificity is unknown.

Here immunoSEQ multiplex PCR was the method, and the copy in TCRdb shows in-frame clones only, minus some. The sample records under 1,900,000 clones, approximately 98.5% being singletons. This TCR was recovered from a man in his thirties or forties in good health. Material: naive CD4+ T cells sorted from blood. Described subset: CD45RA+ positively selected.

In nucleotides, the CDR3 is TGTGCCAGCACCCTCCAGGGGTTTTTGGCCTACGAGCAGTACTTC. Residues: CASTLQGFLAYEQYF. The chain couples TRBV27 to TRBJ2-7, with D possibly matching TRBD1 (6 bases). CDR1 and CDR2 (germline): MNHEY, SMNVEV (reference sequence). The CDR3 consists of 15 residues. V was pared by 7 bases and J by 2 bases, with 18 bases between.